This T cell receptor beta chain stems from a study of OX40 agonist ivuxolimab in advanced cancers. Comment on this clone: As yet, its antigen is unknown.

The assay was immunoSEQ multiplex PCR, and TCRdb's table has in-frame clones only and misses some. The sample contains around 43,000 clones, roughly 86% of which appear only once. Regarding the study as a whole: CD8+ T cells averaged more expanded clones than CD4+.

This specimen was CD4+ or CD8+ T cells sorted from blood, taken in a trial of the OX40 agonist ivuxolimab. The receptor was derived from an adult with an advanced solid tumor such as melanoma, head and neck, liver or kidney cancer.

In DNA, the CDR3 is TGTGCCAGCAGCTTACGGGGGCTCCCCCAAGAGACCCAGTACTTC. It codes for CASSLRGLPQETQYF. This rearrangement joins TRBV7-9 to TRBJ2-5; D possibly uses TRBD1 or TRBD2 (6 bases each). The V and J ends lost 2 bases and 1 base respectively, with 11 bases between them. The CDR3 loop spans 15 amino acids. The germline gives CDR1 SEHNR, CDR2 FQNEAQ (reference sequence).